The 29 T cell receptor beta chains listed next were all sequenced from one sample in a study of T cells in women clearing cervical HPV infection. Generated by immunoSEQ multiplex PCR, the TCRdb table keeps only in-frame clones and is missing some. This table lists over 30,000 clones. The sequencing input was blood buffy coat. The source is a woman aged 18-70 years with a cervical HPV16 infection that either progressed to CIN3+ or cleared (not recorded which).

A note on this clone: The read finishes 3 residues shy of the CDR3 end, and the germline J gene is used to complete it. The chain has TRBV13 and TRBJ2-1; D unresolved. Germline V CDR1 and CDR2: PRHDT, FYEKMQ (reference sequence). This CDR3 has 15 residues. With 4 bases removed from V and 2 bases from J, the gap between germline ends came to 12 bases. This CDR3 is CASSSGTTTYNEQFF. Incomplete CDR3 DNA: TGTGCCAGCAGCTCCGGTACAACTACCTACAATGAG.

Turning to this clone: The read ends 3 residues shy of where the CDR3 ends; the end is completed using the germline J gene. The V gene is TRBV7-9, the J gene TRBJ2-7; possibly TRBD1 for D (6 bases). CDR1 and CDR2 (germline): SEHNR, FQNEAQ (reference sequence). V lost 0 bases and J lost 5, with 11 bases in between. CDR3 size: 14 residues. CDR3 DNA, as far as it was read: TGTGCCAGCAGCTTAGCCTTACAGGGCCACGAG. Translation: CASSLALQGHE. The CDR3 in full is CASSLALQGHEQYF.

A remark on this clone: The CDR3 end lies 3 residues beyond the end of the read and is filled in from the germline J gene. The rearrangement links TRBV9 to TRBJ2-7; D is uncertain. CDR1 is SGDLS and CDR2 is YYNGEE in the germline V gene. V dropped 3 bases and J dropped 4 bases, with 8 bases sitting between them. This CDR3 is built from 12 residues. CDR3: CASSESGYEQYF. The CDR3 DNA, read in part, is TGTGCCAGCAGCGAATCAGGTTACGAG.

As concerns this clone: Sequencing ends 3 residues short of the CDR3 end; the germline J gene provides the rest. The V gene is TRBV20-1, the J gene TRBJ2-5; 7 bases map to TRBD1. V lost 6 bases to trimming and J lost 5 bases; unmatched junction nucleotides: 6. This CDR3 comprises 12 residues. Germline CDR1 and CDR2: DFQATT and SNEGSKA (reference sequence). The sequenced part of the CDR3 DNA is TGCAGTGCCGAGACAGGGATCGAGACC. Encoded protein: CSAETGIET. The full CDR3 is CSAETGIETQYF.

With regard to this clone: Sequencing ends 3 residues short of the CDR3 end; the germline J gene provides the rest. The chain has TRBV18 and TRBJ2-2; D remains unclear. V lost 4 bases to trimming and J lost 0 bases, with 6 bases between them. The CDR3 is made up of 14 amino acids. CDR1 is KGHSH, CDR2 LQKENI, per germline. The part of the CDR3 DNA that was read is TGTGCCAGCTCACGCGACTCGAACACCGGGGAG. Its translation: CASSRDSNTGE. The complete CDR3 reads CASSRDSNTGELFF. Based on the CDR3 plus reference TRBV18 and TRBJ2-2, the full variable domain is NAGVMQNPRHLVRRRGQEARLRCSPMKGHSHVYWYRQLPEEGLKFMVYLQKENIIDESGMPKERFSAEFPKEGPSILRIQQVVRGDSAAYFCASSRDSNTGELFFGEGSRLTVL.

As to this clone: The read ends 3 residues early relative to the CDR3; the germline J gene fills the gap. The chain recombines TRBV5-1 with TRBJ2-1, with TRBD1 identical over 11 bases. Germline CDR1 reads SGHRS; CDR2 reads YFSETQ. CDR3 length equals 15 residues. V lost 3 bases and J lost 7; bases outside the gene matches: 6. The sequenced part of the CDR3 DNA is TGCGCCAGCAGCTCCGGACAGGGGGCTGAAAATGAG. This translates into CASSSGQGAENE. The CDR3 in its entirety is CASSSGQGAENEQFF.

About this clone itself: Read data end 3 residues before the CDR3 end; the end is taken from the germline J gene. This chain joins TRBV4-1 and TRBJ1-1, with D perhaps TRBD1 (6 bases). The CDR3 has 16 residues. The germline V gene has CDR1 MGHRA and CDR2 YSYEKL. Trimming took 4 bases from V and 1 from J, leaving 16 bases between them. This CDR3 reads CASSRFAGAGNTEAFF. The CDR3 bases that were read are TGCGCCAGCAGCCGATTCGCGGGGGCAGGGAACACTGAA.

The sequenced part of the CDR3 DNA is TGTGCCAGCAGTCCACTGCGGGGCGTGGGGGAAAAA. This gives the protein CASSPLRGVGEK. The CDR3 in full is CASSPLRGVGEKLFF. The chain employs TRBV2 and TRBJ1-4; the D gene is possibly TRBD1 (5 bases). The read ends 3 residues early relative to the CDR3; the germline J gene fills the gap. From germline, CDR1 is SNHLY and CDR2 FYNNEI. CDR3 length: 15 residues. V was shortened by 5 bases and J by 8 bases, with 18 bases between the two germline ends.

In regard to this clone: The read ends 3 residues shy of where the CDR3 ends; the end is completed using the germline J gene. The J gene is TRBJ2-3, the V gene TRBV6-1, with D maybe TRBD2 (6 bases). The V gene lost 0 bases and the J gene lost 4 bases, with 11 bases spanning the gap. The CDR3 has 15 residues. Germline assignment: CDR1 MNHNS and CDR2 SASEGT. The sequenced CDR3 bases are TGTGCCAGCAGTGAAGCGGGCGGGAACCCAGATACG. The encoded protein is CASSEAGGNPDT. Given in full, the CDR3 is CASSEAGGNPDTQYF.

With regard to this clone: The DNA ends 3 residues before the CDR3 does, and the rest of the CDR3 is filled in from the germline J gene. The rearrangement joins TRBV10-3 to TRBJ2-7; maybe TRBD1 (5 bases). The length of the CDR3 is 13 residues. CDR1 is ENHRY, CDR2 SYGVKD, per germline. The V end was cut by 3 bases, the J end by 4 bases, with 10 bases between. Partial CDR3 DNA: TGTGCCATCAGTGAACCCAGGACATACGAG. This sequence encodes CAISEPRTYE. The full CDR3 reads CAISEPRTYEQYF.

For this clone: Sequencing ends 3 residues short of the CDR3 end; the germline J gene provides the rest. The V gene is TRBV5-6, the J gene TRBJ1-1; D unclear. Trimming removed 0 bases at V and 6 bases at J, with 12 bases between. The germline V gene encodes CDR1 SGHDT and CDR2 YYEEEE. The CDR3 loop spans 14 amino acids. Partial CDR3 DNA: TGTGCCAGCAGCTTGGACAGTCTTATCTCTGAA. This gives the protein CASSLDSLISE. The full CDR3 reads CASSLDSLISEAFF.

The sequenced part of the CDR3 DNA is TGTGCCAGCAGCCAGGGGGGGCGGAACAATGAG. It encodes CASSQGGRNNE. The CDR3, in full, reads CASSQGGRNNEQFF. V and J are TRBV14 and TRBJ2-1; tentative D call: TRBD2 (7 bases). Read sequence stops 3 residues before the CDR3 end, and the germline J gene provides the missing end. The V gene lost 3 bases and the J gene lost 5 bases, with 11 bases spanning the gap. Germline-derived CDR1 and CDR2 are SGHDN and FVKESK. This CDR3 region has 14 residues.

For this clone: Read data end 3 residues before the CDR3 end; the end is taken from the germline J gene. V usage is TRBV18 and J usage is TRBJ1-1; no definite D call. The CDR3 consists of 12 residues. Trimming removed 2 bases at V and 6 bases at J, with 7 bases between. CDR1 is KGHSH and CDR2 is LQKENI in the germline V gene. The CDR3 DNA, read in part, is TGTGCCAGCTCACCAAGGTCCCCTGAA. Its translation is CASSPRSPE. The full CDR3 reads CASSPRSPEAFF.

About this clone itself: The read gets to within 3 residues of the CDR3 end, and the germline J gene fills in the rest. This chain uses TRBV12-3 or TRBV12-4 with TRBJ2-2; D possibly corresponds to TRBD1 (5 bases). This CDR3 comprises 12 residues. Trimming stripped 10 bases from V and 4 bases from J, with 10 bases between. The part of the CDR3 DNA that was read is TGTGCCACCCTTGGGGCCACCGGGGAG. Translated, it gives CATLGATGE. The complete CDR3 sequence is CATLGATGELFF.

The part of the CDR3 DNA that was read is TGTGCCAGCAGCCAAGAACGGGGAGGATTGGGCAATGAG. As protein: CASSQERGGLGNE. The entire CDR3 is CASSQERGGLGNEQFF. J is TRBJ2-1 and V is TRBV14, with D maybe TRBD2 (6 bases). The read terminates 3 residues before the CDR3 end, so the remaining end is supplied by the germline J gene. V shed 0 bases and J shed 6 bases, with 15 bases lying between them. This CDR3 spans 16 amino acids. Germline V lookup: CDR1 SGHDN, CDR2 FVKESK.

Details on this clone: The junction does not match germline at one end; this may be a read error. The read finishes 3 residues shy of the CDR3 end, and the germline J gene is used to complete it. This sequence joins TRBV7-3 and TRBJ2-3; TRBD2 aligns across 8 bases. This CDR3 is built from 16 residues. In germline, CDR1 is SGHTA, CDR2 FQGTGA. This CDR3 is CANSLVVGGASDTQYF. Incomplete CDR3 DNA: TGTGCCAACAGCTTAGTTGTCGGGGGGGCCTCAGATACG.

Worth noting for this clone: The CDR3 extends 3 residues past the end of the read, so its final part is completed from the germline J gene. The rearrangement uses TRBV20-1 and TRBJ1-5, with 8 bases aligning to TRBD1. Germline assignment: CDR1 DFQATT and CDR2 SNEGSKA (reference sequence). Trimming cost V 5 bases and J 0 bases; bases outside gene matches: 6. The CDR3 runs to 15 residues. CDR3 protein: CSASRTGLSNQPQHF. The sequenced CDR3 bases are TGCAGTGCTTCCCGGACAGGGCTTAGCAATCAGCCC.

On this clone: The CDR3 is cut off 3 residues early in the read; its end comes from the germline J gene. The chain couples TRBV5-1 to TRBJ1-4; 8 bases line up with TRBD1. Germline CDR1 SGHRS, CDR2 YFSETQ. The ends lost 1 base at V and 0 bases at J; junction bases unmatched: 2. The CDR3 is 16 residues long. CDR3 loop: CASSLLGQATNEKLFF. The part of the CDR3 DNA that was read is TGCGCCAGCAGCTTGTTGGGACAGGCAACTAATGAAAAA. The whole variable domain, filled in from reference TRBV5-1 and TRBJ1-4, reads KAGVTQTPRYLIKTRGQQVTLSCSPISGHRSVSWYQQTPGQGLQFLFEYFSETQRNKGNFPGRFSGRQFSNSRSEMNVSTLELGDSALYLCASSLLGQATNEKLFFGSGTQLSVL.

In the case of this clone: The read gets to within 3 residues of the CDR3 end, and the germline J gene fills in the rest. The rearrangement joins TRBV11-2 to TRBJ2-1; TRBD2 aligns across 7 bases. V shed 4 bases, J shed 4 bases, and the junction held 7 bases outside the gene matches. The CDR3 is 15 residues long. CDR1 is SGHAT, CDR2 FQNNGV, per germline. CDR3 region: CASSSFAGEYNEQFF. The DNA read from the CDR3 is TGTGCCAGCAGCTCCTTCGCGGGGGAGTACAATGAG.

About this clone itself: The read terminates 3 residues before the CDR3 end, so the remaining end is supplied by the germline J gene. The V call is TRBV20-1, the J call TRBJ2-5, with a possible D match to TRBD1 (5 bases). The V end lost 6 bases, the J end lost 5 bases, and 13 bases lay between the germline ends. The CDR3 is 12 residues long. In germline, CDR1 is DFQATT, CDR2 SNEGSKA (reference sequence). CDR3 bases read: TGCAGTGCAGGGCAGGGTGTTGAGACC. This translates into CSAGQGVET. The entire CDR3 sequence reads CSAGQGVETQYF.

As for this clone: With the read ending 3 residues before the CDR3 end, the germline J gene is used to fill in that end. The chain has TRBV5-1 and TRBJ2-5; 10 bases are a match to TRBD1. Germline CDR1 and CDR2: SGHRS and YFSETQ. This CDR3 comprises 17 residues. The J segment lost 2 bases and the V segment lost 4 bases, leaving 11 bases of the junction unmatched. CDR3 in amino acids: CASSRETGGLGQETQYF. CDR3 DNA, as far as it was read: TGCGCCAGCAGCCGTGAGACAGGGGGCCTGGGGCAAGAGACC.

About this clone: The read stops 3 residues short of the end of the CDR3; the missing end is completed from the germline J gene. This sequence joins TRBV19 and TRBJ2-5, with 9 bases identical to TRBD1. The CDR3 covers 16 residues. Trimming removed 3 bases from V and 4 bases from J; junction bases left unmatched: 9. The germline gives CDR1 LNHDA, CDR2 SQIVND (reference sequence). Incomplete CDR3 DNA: TGTGCCAGTAGTATTTTGGGGACAGGGAAAATAGAGACC. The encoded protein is CASSILGTGKIET. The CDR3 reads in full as CASSILGTGKIETQYF.

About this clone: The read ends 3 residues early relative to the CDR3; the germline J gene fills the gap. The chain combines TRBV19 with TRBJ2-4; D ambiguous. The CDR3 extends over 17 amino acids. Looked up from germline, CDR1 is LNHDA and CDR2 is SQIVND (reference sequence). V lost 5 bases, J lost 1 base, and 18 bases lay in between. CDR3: CASSLLLGPLAKNIQYF. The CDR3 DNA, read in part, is TGTGCCAGTAGTCTCCTTCTAGGTCCCCTGGCCAAAAACATT.

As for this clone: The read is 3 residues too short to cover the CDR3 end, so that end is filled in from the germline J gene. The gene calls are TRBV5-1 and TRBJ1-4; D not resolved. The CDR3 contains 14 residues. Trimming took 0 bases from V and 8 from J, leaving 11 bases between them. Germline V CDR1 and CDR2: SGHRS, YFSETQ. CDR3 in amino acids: CASSLGRVEEKLFF. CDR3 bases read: TGCGCCAGCAGCTTGGGTAGGGTTGAAGAAAAA.

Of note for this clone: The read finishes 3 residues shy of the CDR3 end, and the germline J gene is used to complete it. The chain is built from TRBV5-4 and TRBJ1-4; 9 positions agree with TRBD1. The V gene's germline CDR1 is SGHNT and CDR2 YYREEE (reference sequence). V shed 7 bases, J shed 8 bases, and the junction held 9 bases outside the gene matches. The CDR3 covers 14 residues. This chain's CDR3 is CASGTGPPREKLFF. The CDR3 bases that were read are TGTGCCAGCGGGACAGGGCCTCCCAGGGAAAAA.

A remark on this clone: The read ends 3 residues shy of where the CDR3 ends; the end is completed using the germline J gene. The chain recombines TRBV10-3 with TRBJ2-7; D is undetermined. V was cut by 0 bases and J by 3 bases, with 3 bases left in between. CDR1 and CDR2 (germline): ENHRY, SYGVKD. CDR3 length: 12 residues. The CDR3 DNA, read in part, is TGTGCCATCAGTGAGTCCCTCTACGAG. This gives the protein CAISESLYE. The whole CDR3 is CAISESLYEQYF.

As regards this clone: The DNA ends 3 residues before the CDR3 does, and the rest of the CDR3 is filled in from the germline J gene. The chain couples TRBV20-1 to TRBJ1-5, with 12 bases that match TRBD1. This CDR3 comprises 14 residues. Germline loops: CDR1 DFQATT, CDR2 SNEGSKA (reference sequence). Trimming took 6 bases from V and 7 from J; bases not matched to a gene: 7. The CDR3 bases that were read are TGCAGTGCGTCCGGGACAGGGGGCTCGCAGCCC. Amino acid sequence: CSASGTGGSQP. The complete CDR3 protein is CSASGTGGSQPQHF.

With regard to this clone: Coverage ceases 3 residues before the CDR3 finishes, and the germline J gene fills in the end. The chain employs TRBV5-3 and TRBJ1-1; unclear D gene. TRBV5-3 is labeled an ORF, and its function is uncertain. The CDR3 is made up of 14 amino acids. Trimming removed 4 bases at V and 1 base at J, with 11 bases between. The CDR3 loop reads CARSELNPNTEAFF. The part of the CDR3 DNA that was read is TGTGCCAGAAGCGAACTAAATCCGAACACTGAA.

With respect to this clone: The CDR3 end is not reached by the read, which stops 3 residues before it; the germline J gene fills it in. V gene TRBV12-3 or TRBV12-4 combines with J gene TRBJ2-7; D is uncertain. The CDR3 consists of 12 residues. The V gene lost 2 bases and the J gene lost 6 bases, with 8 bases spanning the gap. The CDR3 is CASSLWALEQYF. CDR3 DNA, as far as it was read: TGTGCCAGCAGTTTATGGGCGCTCGAG.